This TCR beta chain was recovered during a study of response to subunit inactivated influenza vaccine. General study findings and limits: Few additional T cells are recruited per seasonal influenza vaccination, authors suggested.

CDR1 is SGHRS, CDR2 YFSETQ, per germline. The V gene lost 3 bases and the J gene lost 6 bases, with 6 bases spanning the gap. The length of the CDR3 is 12 residues. MiXCR, run by TCRdb on the RT-PCR reads, gives a single entry per CDR3 protein. The sample lists some 520,000 distinct CDR3 sequences, 16% occurring once. This clonotype was observed a handful of times. Its specificity is unknown. The sample consisted of CD4+ T cells sorted from PBMCs, taken around 25 months after vaccination. This chain joins TRBV5-1 and TRBJ2-2; D is unclear. This clonotype was sampled from a man between 45 and 75 years old who received an inactivated influenza vaccine. This CDR3 reads CASSYDSGELFF. In nucleotides, the CDR3 is TGCGCCAGCAGCTATGATTCCGGGGAGCTGTTTTTT.